This T cell receptor (beta chain) was recovered during a study of shared clonotypes between healthy human individuals. Produced via immunoSEQ multiplex PCR; TCRdb's table is partial and in-frame only. There are about 1,800,000 clones in the sample; about 95% occur only once, and roughly 1% lies in the top ten. V dropped 7 bases and J dropped 5 bases, with 12 bases sitting between them. This CDR3 region has 13 residues. Germline V lookup: CDR1 MNHEY, CDR2 SMNVEV (reference sequence). It was CD45RO-negative cells, positively selected for CCR7, that made up naive CD8 cells, with terminally differentiated effector memory CD45RA+ cells excluded.

Sequencing was performed on naive CD8+ T cells sorted from blood. The rearrangement joins TRBV27 to TRBJ2-1; tentatively, D is TRBD1 (6 bases). The sequence derives from a man in his late teens or twenties in good health. The CDR3 DNA follows: TGTGCCAGCACCCCGGACAGTCACAATGAGCAGTTCTTC. Residues: CASTPDSHNEQFF.